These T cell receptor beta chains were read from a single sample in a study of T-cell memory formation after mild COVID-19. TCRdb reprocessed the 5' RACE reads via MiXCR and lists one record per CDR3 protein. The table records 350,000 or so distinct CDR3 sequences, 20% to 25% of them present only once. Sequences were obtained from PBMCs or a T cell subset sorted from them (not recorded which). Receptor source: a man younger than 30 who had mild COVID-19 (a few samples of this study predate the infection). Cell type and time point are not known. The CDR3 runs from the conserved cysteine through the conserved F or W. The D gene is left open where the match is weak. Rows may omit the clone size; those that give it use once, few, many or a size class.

TGTGCCAGCCGGACGGGGGGGCTCATAGAAAACATTCAGTACTTC | CASRTGGLIENIQYF | TRBV2 | once | TRBD2 | TRBJ2-4
TGTGCCAGCAGTTTAGTCCCCCCGGGGCAGCCCCAGCATTTT | CASSLVPPGQPQHF | TRBV12-3/TRBV12-4 | few | NA | TRBJ1-5
TGTGCCAGCAGCTTAGAGGGGGGTAGCTCCTACAATGAGCAGTTCTTC | CASSLEGGSSYNEQFF | TRBV7-6 | NA | NA | TRBJ2-1
TGTGCCAGCAGCTGGGACTCTGGAAACACCATATATTTT | CASSWDSGNTIYF | TRBV7-2 | many | NA | TRBJ1-3
TGTGCCAGCAGGCCGGGACAAGCATACAATGAGCAGTTCTTC | CASRPGQAYNEQFF | TRBV12-3/TRBV12-4 | few | NA | TRBJ2-1
TGCAGCGTCCCGGAGGGGAAGGAGCAGTTCTTC | CSVPEGKEQFF | TRBV29-1 | few | NA | TRBJ2-1
TGTGCCAGCAGCTTGTGGGGGGGGCCGGTTGAGCAGTTCTTC | CASSLWGGPVEQFF | TRBV5-6 | few | NA | TRBJ2-1
TGCGCCAGCAGCCCAGCCCCGGGACAGGGGTATCCGTCACCCCTCCACTTT | CASSPAPGQGYPSPLHF | TRBV4-1 | many | TRBD1 | TRBJ1-6
TGTGCCACCGGTCGCGGGGGGGTGGAGACCCAGTACTTC | CATGRGGVETQYF | TRBV28 | NA | TRBD2 | TRBJ2-5
TGCGCCAGCAGCCAAGATGGGACGGCGGGGCCTTATGAAAAACTGTTTTTT | CASSQDGTAGPYEKLFF | TRBV4-3 | few | NA | TRBJ1-4
TGTGCCAGCAGTTACCGTTCTCTAGCAGATACGCAGTATTTT | CASSYRSLADTQYF | TRBV6-5 | few | NA | TRBJ2-3
TGTGCCAGCAGCCTGGACCGGGACAGGGTCAATCAGCCCCAGCATTTT | CASSLDRDRVNQPQHF | TRBV2 | few | TRBD1 | TRBJ1-5
TGTGCCAGTAACCGGGACGGCGGGGCCTACGAGCAGTACTTC | CASNRDGGAYEQYF | TRBV12-3/TRBV12-4 | NA | NA | TRBJ2-7
TGCAGTGCCTCGGGGATTTGGTACAATGAGCAGTTCTTC | CSASGIWYNEQFF | TRBV20-1 | NA | NA | TRBJ2-1
TGTGCCAGCAGCTTAGCGCAGGCGGGGGTGGGCACAGATACGCAGTATTTT | CASSLAQAGVGTDTQYF | TRBV7-2 | few | TRBD2 | TRBJ2-3
TGTGCCAGCAGCCGAGGAGGGGACACGGGACTCTATGGCTACACCTTC | CASSRGGDTGLYGYTF | TRBV7-9 | NA | NA | TRBJ1-2
TGTGCCAGCAGTTTAGGGGACAGCTCCGGGGCCAACGTCCTGACTTTC | CASSLGDSSGANVLTF | TRBV28 | few | TRBD1 | TRBJ2-6
TGTGCCAGCACCAACGGGGGGTACGAGCAGTACTTC | CASTNGGYEQYF | TRBV12-3/TRBV12-4 | NA | TRBD2 | TRBJ2-7
TGTGCCACCAGTGACCATGGACTGGGCGAGGATACGCAGTATTTT | CATSDHGLGEDTQYF | TRBV24-1 | NA | NA | TRBJ2-3
TGTGCCAGCAGCGTAGATTCGGGGGGCGGCACCGGGGAGCTGTTTTTT | CASSVDSGGGTGELFF | TRBV9 | few | NA | TRBJ2-2
TGTGCCAGCAGTACAGGGGAGGGAACTGAAGCTTTCTTT | CASSTGEGTEAFF | TRBV12-3/TRBV12-4 | many | TRBD1 | TRBJ1-1
TGCAGTGCCGCCCGACAGGGGGCCTCGGCCAAAAACATTCAGTACTTC | CSAARQGASAKNIQYF | TRBV20-1 | NA | TRBD1 | TRBJ2-4
TGCGCCAGCAGCCACCCGGGACAGTCGAACACTGAAGCTTTCTTT | CASSHPGQSNTEAFF | TRBV4-1 | few | TRBD1 | TRBJ1-1
TGCAGCGTGCGGGGGTACCAAGAGACCCAGTACTTC | CSVRGYQETQYF | TRBV29-1 | few | TRBD2 | TRBJ2-5
TGCGCCAGCAGCCAATTTGGGGAAACCGGGGAGCTGTTTTTT | CASSQFGETGELFF | TRBV4-3 | NA | NA | TRBJ2-2
TGTGCCGGTGCGGCTAGCGCGGCCGGGGAGCTGTTTTTT | CAGAASAAGELFF | TRBV11-2 | NA | NA | TRBJ2-2
TGTGCCAGCAGCCAAGGACGTGGAGCAGAAGAGACCCAGTACTTC | CASSQGRGAEETQYF | TRBV4-2 | NA | NA | TRBJ2-5
TGTGCCAGCACCCCCGGGTCTATCCTAGGCGGAAACACCATATATTTT | CASTPGSILGGNTIYF | TRBV7-2 | NA | NA | TRBJ1-3
TGCAGTGCTAAGGACCACCTGGAAGCTTTCTTT | CSAKDHLEAFF | TRBV20-1 | many | NA | TRBJ1-1
TGTGCCAGCACCCCGAGAGGCAGGGGATACTACACCTTC | CASTPRGRGYYTF | TRBV28 | NA | NA | TRBJ1-2
TGTGCCAGCAGCTTACTACGAGTGGTCTTCAGGGGGCTAGTAGCGAATGAGCAGTTCTTC | CASSLLRVVFRGLVANEQFF | TRBV7-9 | NA | TRBD1 | TRBJ2-1
TGTGCCAGCACCCAGGGGACTTGGAACACTGAAGCTTTCTTT | CASTQGTWNTEAFF | TRBV6-5 | few | NA | TRBJ1-1
TGTGCCAGCAGTGCGAGTGGGTATCAGCCCCAGCATTTT | CASSASGYQPQHF | TRBV2 | NA | NA | TRBJ1-5
TGTGCCAGCACCACTGGGGAAAACTATGGCTACACCTTC | CASTTGENYGYTF | TRBV12-3/TRBV12-4 | few | NA | TRBJ1-2
TGCAGTGCTCCGATCCGGGAAGGAAACACTGAAGCTTTCTTT | CSAPIREGNTEAFF | TRBV20-1 | NA | NA | TRBJ1-1
TGTGCCAGCAGCGTAGGCCCCGTTTATGAGCAGTTCTTC | CASSVGPVYEQFF | TRBV9 | NA | NA | TRBJ2-1
TGTGCCAGCAGCCACGACGCGAGCGTGATTGCGGGGGGCTCTGGGGCCAACGTCCTGACTTTC | CASSHDASVIAGGSGANVLTF | TRBV4-2 | once | TRBD2 | TRBJ2-6
TGCGCCAGCAGCTTGGAGCCAGCGCGCCGGTCCTACGAGCAGTACTTC | CASSLEPARRSYEQYF | TRBV5-1 | NA | NA | TRBJ2-7
TGTGCCAGCAGCGTAGGAAATAGCCAAGAGACCCAGTACTTC | CASSVGNSQETQYF | TRBV9 | NA | NA | TRBJ2-5
TGCGCTTCTAATCAGCCACAGCATTTT | CASNQPQHF | TRBV5-1 | NA | NA | TRBJ1-5
TGTGCCAGCAAGAGGGTGAACACTGAAGCTTTCTTT | CASKRVNTEAFF | TRBV28 | few | NA | TRBJ1-1
TGTGCCAGCAGTGTGCTCGCGGGGGCGGAGACCCAGTACTTC | CASSVLAGAETQYF | TRBV2 | NA | NA | TRBJ2-5
TGCGCCAGCAGCCGCGGACAGGGGGCGTTCGACATTCAGTACTTC | CASSRGQGAFDIQYF | TRBV4-3 | NA | TRBD1 | TRBJ2-4
TGTGCCAGCAGGCAGACAGGGGGCGGCAATCAGCCCCAGCATTTT | CASRQTGGGNQPQHF | TRBV7-2 | NA | TRBD1 | TRBJ1-5
TGTGCCAGCAGCCCCCTTACGGGGGGGCCCGGCGATGAGCAGTTCTTC | CASSPLTGGPGDEQFF | TRBV3-1 | few | TRBD2 | TRBJ2-1
TGTGCCAGCAGTTACTCGCTGGGCCTCCAAGATGGCTACACCTTC | CASSYSLGLQDGYTF | TRBV6-5 | NA | NA | TRBJ1-2
TGTGCCTGGACCCGGGCCGCCAGCTCCTACGAGCAGTACTTC | CAWTRAASSYEQYF | TRBV30 | NA | NA | TRBJ2-7
TGCAGTGCTGGGGGGACGAGGCAGCCCCAGCATTTT | CSAGGTRQPQHF | TRBV20-1 | NA | NA | TRBJ1-5
TGTGCCAGCAGCGTAGCGGGGGAGGTAGATACGCAGTATTTT | CASSVAGEVDTQYF | TRBV7-6 | many | TRBD2 | TRBJ2-3
TGTGCCAGCAGTCACCCGGGACAGGGCAAAAATGAGCAGTTCTTC | CASSHPGQGKNEQFF | TRBV6-2/TRBV6-3 | NA | TRBD1 | TRBJ2-1
TGCGCCAGCAGCTTGGGCGGGGGGGCCGCAGATACGCAGTATTTT | CASSLGGGAADTQYF | TRBV5-1 | few | TRBD2 | TRBJ2-3
TGTGCCAGCAGCACGATACGACAAGCCACTGAAGCTTTCTTT | CASSTIRQATEAFF | TRBV7-8 | few | NA | TRBJ1-1
TGCGCCAGCAGCCAAGAAAGGGGCGCTCTCTATGGCTACACCTTC | CASSQERGALYGYTF | TRBV4-1 | NA | NA | TRBJ1-2